The 26 T cell receptor beta chains presented below share a single source sample, sequenced in a study of tumor-infiltrating lymphocytes in oesophageal squamous cell carcinoma. TCRdb called the PCR reads again in MiXCR, with one record for every CDR3 protein. The sample has some 2,500 distinct CDR3 sequences; about 15% are singletons. The source material was esophageal tumor tissue. All receptors derive from a male donor with esophageal squamous cell carcinoma.

This clonotype has a handful of counts. The conserved phenylalanine or tryptophan normally closing the CDR3 is absent here, so this likely arose from a read error. The limits of the CDR3 on the DNA are not certain, so only TCRdb's listed CDR3 is given. J is TRBJ2-7 and V is TRBV5-6; no DNA check was done on the table's D call, TRBD2. CDR1 is SGHDT, CDR2 YYEEEE, per germline. The CDR3 is 17 residues long, ends included. CDR3 region: CASSLEGSGNSPLHFGN.

The genes are TRBV7-8 and TRBJ2-1; TRBD1 is a possible D gene (5 bases). Germline CDR1 and CDR2: SGHVS and FQNEAQ. This CDR3 has 12 amino acids. V was clipped by 3 bases and J by 12 bases, with 12 bases between them. The CDR3 DNA follows: TGTGCCAGCAGCTTGGACACAGATACGCAGTTCTTC. This sequence encodes CASSLDTDTQFF.

This chain uses TRBV5-1 with TRBJ2-1; TRBD1 aligns across 7 bases. V lost 4 bases and J lost 3; bases outside the gene matches: 10. Germline lookup yields CDR1 SGHRS and CDR2 YFSETQ. This CDR3 spans 16 amino acids. The CDR3 sequence: CASSPRRGLSYNEQFF. The CDR3 DNA reads as TGCGCCAGCAGCCCAAGAAGGGGGCTAAGCTACAATGAGCAGTTCTTC.

To note about this clonotype: Likely a read error: the CDR3 ends without its conserved phenylalanine or tryptophan. The DNA is omitted, as the CDR3 cannot be located on it reliably, and the CDR3 follows TCRdb's listing. The chain joins TRBV7-2 to TRBJ2-3; TRBD1, as called in the table, went unchecked against the DNA. CDR1 is SGHTA and CDR2 is FQGNSA in the germline V gene. The length of the CDR3 is 16 amino acids, counting both ends. The CDR3 sequence: CASDPGGGYNEQFFGS.

This clonotype appeared a single time. V usage is TRBV9 and J usage is TRBJ2-7; tentatively, D is TRBD1 (5 bases). The J call may be in error: the DNA end matches TRBJ1-2 better. Germline V CDR1 and CDR2: SGDLS, YYNGEE. The CDR3 runs to 13 residues. As DNA, the CDR3 is TGTGCCAGCAGAGGGACCGCGGAGGGAGGCTACACCTTC. As protein: CASRGTAEGGYTF.

By frequency in the sample, this clonotype is medium-sized. This chain uses TRBV6-1 with TRBJ1-1; D gene uncertain. This CDR3 contains 13 residues. Germline assignment: CDR1 MNHNS and CDR2 SASEGT. Trimming took 2 bases from V and 2 from J, leaving 6 bases between them. In DNA, the CDR3 is TGTGCCAGCAGTGAAAAAACCAACACTGAAGCTTTCTTT. Translation gives CASSEKTNTEAFF.

The sample holds a few counts of this clonotype. The chain employs TRBV20-1 and TRBJ2-3; D possibly corresponds to TRBD2 (7 bases). The V end was cut by 2 bases, the J end by 3 bases, with 30 bases between. This CDR3 region has 20 residues. CDR1 is DFQATT and CDR2 is SNEGSKA in the germline V gene (reference sequence). For the CDR3, the DNA is TGCAGTGCTAGATTCGGTCAGGACTCTCACGGGGGGCAGTGGACAGATACGCAGTATTTT. Residues: CSARFGQDSHGGQWTDTQYF.

This clonotype was picked up many times. The chain has TRBV5-5 and TRBJ2-7; D is uncertain. Germline V gene lookup returns CDR1 SGHKS and CDR2 YYEKEE (reference sequence). CDR3 length equals 17 residues. V lost 4 bases, J lost 1 base, and 21 bases lay in between. In DNA, the CDR3 is TGTGCCAGCAGCAAACGATTTTCGGACGGAGATTCCTACGAGCAGTACTTC. Its translation is CASSKRFSDGDSYEQYF.

This clonotype is labeled as large (0.1 to 1%). The chain links TRBV6-1 to TRBJ2-7; no reliable D call. V lost 5 bases and J lost 0, with 8 bases in between. This CDR3 spans 13 amino acids. From germline, CDR1 is MNHNS and CDR2 SASEGT. The CDR3 here is CASSLKLSYEQYF. The CDR3 nucleotides are TGTGCCAGCAGTTTGAAGCTCTCCTACGAGCAGTACTTC.

For this clonotype: Given the absence of the conserved phenylalanine or tryptophan at the CDR3 end, a read error is likely. The limits of the CDR3 on the DNA are not certain, so only TCRdb's listed CDR3 is given. The chain combines TRBV7-2 with TRBJ2-1; TRBD1 is the table's D call and was not checked against the DNA. The CDR3 spans 16 amino acids, including both terminal residues. Germline CDR1 is SGHTA and CDR2 is FQGNSA. CDR3 sequence: CASSQDGNLYEQYFGN.

This clonotype was recorded many times. This rearrangement joins TRBV5-8 to TRBJ2-3; D possibly uses TRBD1 or TRBD2 (6 bases each). V shed 0 bases and J shed 8 bases, with 13 bases lying between them. The CDR3 spans 14 residues. The germline gives CDR1 SGHTS, CDR2 YDEGEE. This CDR3 reads CASSLGLEGGTQYF. CDR3 in DNA: TGTGCCAGCAGCTTGGGACTAGAAGGGGGTACGCAGTATTTT. Filled out from reference TRBV5-8 and TRBJ2-3, the complete variable domain reads EAGVTQSPTHLIKTRGQQATLRCSPISGHTSVYWYQQALGLGLQFLLWYDEGEERNRGNFPPRFSGRQFPNYSSELNVNALELEDSALYLCASSLGLEGGTQYFGPGTRLTVL.

In its sample, this clonotype was seen many times. V is TRBV6-1 and J is TRBJ1-1, with D possibly matching TRBD1 (6 bases). Germline V gene data show CDR1 as MNHNS and CDR2 as SASEGT. V lost 5 bases, J lost 3 bases, and 16 bases lay in between. There are 15 residues in the CDR3. The CDR3 loop reads CASSLQGSGDTEAFF. The CDR3 DNA follows: TGTGCCAGCAGTTTACAGGGTAGTGGGGACACTGAAGCTTTCTTT.

In regard to this clonotype: The missing conserved phenylalanine or tryptophan at the end of this CDR3 makes a read error likely. The DNA is omitted, as the CDR3 cannot be located on it reliably, and the CDR3 follows TCRdb's listing. CDR3 in amino acids: CASSLGSNYGYTFGS. The chain has TRBV5-3 and TRBJ2-7. TRBV5-3 is reported as an ORF; its role is uncertain. The CDR3 is 15 amino acids long, termini counted.

In its sample, this clonotype ranks as medium-sized. The chain uses TRBV7-9 and TRBJ1-2; no clear D gene. The CDR3 is made up of 15 amino acids. The germline V gene has CDR1 SEHNR and CDR2 FQNEAQ (reference sequence). Trimming removed 1 base at V and 4 bases at J, with 13 bases between. CDR3 sequence reads: CASSLERTDFYGYTF. The CDR3 nucleotides are TGTGCCAGCAGCTTAGAACGGACGGACTTCTATGGCTACACCTTC.

This clonotype was seen ten or more times. J is TRBJ2-4 and V is TRBV10-1; possible D gene TRBD2, 6 bases. Germline lookup yields CDR1 WNHNN and CDR2 SYGVQD (reference sequence). The CDR3 contains 17 residues. Trimming stripped 7 bases from V and 0 bases from J, with 19 bases between. CDR3 region: CASTPPRGHKAKNIQYF. The CDR3 DNA sequence: TGCGCCAGCACCCCCCCGCGGGGCCATAAAGCCAAAAACATTCAGTACTTC.

This clonotype is judged medium-sized. The chain recombines TRBV6-1 with TRBJ2-7; D remains unclear. The CDR3 runs to 10 residues. Germline V lookup: CDR1 MNHNS, CDR2 SASEGT. Trimming shortened V by 4 bases and J by 3 bases, and 1 base separated the two germline ends. CDR3 region: CASSGYEQYF. CDR3 nucleotide sequence: TGTGCCAGCAGTGGCTACGAGCAGTACTTC.

This clonotype was found many times. This CDR3 is missing its conserved last phenylalanine or tryptophan, likely due to a read error. It is unclear where the CDR3 begins or ends on the DNA, so no DNA is shown, and the CDR3 is as TCRdb lists it. This chain joins TRBV7-2 and TRBJ2-7; TRBD1, the D gene given by the table, was not confirmed from the DNA. A total of 18 residues make up the CDR3, ends included. Germline assignment: CDR1 SGHTA and CDR2 FQGNSA. CDR3 loop: CASSLGPGEGDYGYTFGS.

This clonotype was recorded only once. The chain links TRBV18 to TRBJ1-4; possibly TRBD1 for D (5 bases). This CDR3 is 14 amino acids long. CDR1 is KGHSH, CDR2 LQKENI, per germline. The V gene lost 4 bases and the J gene lost 3 bases, with 9 bases spanning the gap. In DNA, the CDR3 is TGTGCCAGCTCACGGGGGACTGCTAATGAAAAACTGTTTTTT. Its translation: CASSRGTANEKLFF. Full variable domain (remainder filled in from reference TRBV18 and TRBJ1-4): NAGVMQNPRHLVRRRGQEARLRCSPMKGHSHVYWYRQLPEEGLKFMVYLQKENIIDESGMPKERFSAEFPKEGPSILRIQQVVRGDSAAYFCASSRGTANEKLFFGSGTQLSVL.

This clonotype occurred many times. This chain uses TRBV11-2 with TRBJ1-4; TRBD1 aligns across 9 bases. The CDR3 loop spans 15 amino acids. Germline CDR1 is SGHAT and CDR2 is FQNNGV. With V trimmed by 1 base and J by 8 bases, 5 bases remained unmatched. CDR3 DNA: TGTGCCAGCAGCTTAGCAGGGACAGGGTACGAAAAACTGTTTTTT. This codes for CASSLAGTGYEKLFF.

By proportion, this clonotype is medium-sized. V gene TRBV7-8 combines with J gene TRBJ2-2, with TRBD1 as a possible D gene (5 bases). Germline loops: CDR1 SGHVS, CDR2 FQNEAQ. Deletions cut 5 bases from V and 2 bases from J, with 15 bases between. The length of the CDR3 is 16 residues. CDR3 bases: TGTGCCAGCAGCACCTACGGCCGGACAAACACCGGGGAGCTGTTTTTT. Its translation is CASSTYGRTNTGELFF. Together with reference TRBV7-8 and TRBJ2-2, the CDR3 gives the full variable domain: GAGVSQSPRYKVAKRGQDVALRCDPISGHVSLFWYQQALGQGPEFLTYFQNEAQLDKSGLPSDRFFAERPEGSVSTLKIQRTQQEDSAVYLCASSTYGRTNTGELFFGEGSRLTVL.

This clonotype is medium-sized in the sample. The chain couples TRBV24-1 to TRBJ2-5; a weak D match, TRBD2 (6 bases). Trimming shortened V by 1 base and J by 9 bases, and 17 bases separated the two germline ends. The CDR3 is 15 amino acids. CDR1 is KGHDR, CDR2 SFDVKD, per germline. In DNA, the CDR3 is TGTGCCACCAGTGATTTTGGGACTCCTGGAGCGGCCCAGTACTTC. It yields the protein CATSDFGTPGAAQYF.

In the case of this clonotype: This CDR3 is missing its conserved last phenylalanine or tryptophan, likely due to a read error. The DNA is left out, because the CDR3 cannot be placed on it with certainty; the CDR3 is given as TCRdb lists it. The rearrangement uses TRBV7-8 and TRBJ2-6; TRBD1 is the table's D call and was not checked against the DNA. CDR1 and CDR2 (germline): SGHVS, FQNEAQ. The CDR3 has 18 residues if both end residues are counted. The CDR3: CASSLRALETYNEQFFGA.

By share, this clonotype counts as medium-sized. The rearrangement uses TRBV12-3 or TRBV12-4 and TRBJ2-5; D is undetermined. V was trimmed by 6 bases and J by 5 bases, leaving 10 bases between them. The CDR3 is made up of 12 amino acids. The CDR3 DNA is TGTGCCAGCAGCCTCGGTAGGGAGACCCAGTACTTC. Translation: CASSLGRETQYF.

The chain links TRBV5-1 to TRBJ2-7, with a weak D call TRBD1 (6 bases). Trimming shortened V by 7 bases and J by 0 bases, and 14 bases separated the two germline ends. Germline assignment: CDR1 SGHRS and CDR2 YFSETQ. This CDR3 is built from 14 residues. In DNA, the CDR3 is TGCGCCAGCCGTACAGGGACCCTCTCCTACGAGCAGTACTTC. Protein product: CASRTGTLSYEQYF. Full variable domain (outside the CDR3, taken from reference TRBV5-1 and TRBJ2-7): KAGVTQTPRYLIKTRGQQVTLSCSPISGHRSVSWYQQTPGQGLQFLFEYFSETQRNKGNFPGRFSGRQFSNSRSEMNVSTLELGDSALYLCASRTGTLSYEQYFGPGTRLTVT.

In the case of this clonotype: The junction departs from the called germline gene at one end, perhaps through a read error. This chain uses TRBV5-3 with TRBJ2-5; D unresolved. The end of the DNA is better explained by TRBJ2-7, so the J call may be wrong. TRBV5-3 is an ORF, with its function uncertain. The CDR3 spans 13 residues. The CDR3 bases are TGTGCCAGCAGCTTAATGTCCTCCTACGAGCAGTACTTC. This encodes CASSLMSSYEQYF.

The chain joins TRBV5-1 to TRBJ1-6, with 7 bases aligning to TRBD1. Unmatched junction bases numbered 7, after V lost 4 bases and J lost 6 bases. This CDR3 has 15 amino acids. Germline V gives CDR1 SGHRS, CDR2 YFSETQ. The CDR3 protein is CASSGGTAPNSPLHF. CDR3 nucleotide sequence: TGCGCCAGCAGCGGAGGGACAGCCCCTAATTCACCCCTCCACTTT. Full variable domain (missing parts from reference TRBV5-1 and TRBJ1-6): KAGVTQTPRYLIKTRGQQVTLSCSPISGHRSVSWYQQTPGQGLQFLFEYFSETQRNKGNFPGRFSGRQFSNSRSEMNVSTLELGDSALYLCASSGGTAPNSPLHFGNGTRLTVT.